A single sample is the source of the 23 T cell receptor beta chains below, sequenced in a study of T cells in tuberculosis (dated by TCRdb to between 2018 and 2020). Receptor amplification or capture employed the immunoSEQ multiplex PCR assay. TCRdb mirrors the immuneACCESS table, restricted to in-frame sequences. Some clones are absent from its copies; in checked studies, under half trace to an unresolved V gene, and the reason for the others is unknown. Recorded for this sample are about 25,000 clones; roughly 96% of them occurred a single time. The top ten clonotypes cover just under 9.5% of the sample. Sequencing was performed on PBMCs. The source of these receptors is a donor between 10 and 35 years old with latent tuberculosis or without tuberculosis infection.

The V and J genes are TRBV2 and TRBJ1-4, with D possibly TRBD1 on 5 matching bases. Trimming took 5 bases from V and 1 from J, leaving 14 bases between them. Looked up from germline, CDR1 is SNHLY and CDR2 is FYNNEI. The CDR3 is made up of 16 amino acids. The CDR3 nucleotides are TGTGCCAGCAGTTGGACATTAGAAGAAACTAATGAAAAACTGTTTTTT. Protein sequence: CASSWTLEETNEKLFF.

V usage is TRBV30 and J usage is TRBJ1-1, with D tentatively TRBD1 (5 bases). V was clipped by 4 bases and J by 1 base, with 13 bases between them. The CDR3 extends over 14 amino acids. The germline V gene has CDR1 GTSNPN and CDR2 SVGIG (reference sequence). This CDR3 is CAWTRAGGNTEAFF. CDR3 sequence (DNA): TGTGCCTGGACCCGCGCCGGGGGGAACACTGAAGCTTTCTTT.

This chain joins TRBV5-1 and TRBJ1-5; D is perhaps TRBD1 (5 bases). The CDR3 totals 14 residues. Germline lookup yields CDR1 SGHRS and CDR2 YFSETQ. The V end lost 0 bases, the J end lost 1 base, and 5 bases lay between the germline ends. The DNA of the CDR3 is TGCGCCAGCAGCTTGGGACAGAGCAATCAGCCCCAGCATTTT. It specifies CASSLGQSNQPQHF. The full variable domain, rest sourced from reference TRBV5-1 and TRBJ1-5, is KAGVTQTPRYLIKTRGQQVTLSCSPISGHRSVSWYQQTPGQGLQFLFEYFSETQRNKGNFPGRFSGRQFSNSRSEMNVSTLELGDSALYLCASSLGQSNQPQHFGDGTRLSIL.

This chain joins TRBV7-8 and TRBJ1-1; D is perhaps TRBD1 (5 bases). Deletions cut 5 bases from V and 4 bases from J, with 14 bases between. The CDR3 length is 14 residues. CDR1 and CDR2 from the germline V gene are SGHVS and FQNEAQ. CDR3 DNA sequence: TGTGCCAGCAGCCCGTCTGGGGGGGGCACTGAAGCTTTCTTT. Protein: CASSPSGGGTEAFF.

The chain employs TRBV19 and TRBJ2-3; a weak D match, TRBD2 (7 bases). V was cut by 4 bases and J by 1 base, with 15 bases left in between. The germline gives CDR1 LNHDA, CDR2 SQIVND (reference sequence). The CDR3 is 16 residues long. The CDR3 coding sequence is TGTGCCAGTAGTACCTGGGGGGGGCCGGGCACAGATACGCAGTATTTT. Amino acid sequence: CASSTWGGPGTDTQYF.

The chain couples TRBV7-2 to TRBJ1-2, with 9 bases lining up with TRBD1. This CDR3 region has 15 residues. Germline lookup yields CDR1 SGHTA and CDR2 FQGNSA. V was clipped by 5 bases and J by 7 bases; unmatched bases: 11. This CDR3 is CASSLGRTGVGGYTF. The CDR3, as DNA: TGTGCCAGCAGCCTGGGGCGGACAGGGGTTGGTGGCTACACCTTC. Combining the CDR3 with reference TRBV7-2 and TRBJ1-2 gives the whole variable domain GAGVSQSPSNKVTEKGKDVELRCDPISGHTALYWYRQSLGQGLEFLIYFQGNSAPDKSGLPSDRFSAERTGGSVSTLTIQRTQQEDSAVYLCASSLGRTGVGGYTFGSGTRLTVV.

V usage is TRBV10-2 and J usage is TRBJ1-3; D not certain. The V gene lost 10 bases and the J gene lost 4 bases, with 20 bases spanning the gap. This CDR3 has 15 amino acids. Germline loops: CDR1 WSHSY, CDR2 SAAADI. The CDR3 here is CATKSGDLSGNTIYF. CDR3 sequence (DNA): TGCGCCACGAAAAGCGGGGATTTGAGCGGAAACACCATATATTTT.

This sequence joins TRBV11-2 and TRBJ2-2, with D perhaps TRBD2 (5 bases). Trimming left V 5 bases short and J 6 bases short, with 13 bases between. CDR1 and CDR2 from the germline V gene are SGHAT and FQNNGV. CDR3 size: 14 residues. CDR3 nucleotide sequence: TGTGCCAGCAGCCCCCTTCGGGGAGCCGGGGAGCTGTTTTTT. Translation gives CASSPLRGAGELFF.

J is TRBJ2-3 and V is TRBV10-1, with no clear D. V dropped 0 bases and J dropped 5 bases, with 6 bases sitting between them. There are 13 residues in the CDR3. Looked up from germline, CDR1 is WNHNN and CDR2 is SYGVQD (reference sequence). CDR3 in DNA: TGCGCCAGCAGTGAGTCGTCTAAAGATACGCAGTATTTT. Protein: CASSESSKDTQYF.

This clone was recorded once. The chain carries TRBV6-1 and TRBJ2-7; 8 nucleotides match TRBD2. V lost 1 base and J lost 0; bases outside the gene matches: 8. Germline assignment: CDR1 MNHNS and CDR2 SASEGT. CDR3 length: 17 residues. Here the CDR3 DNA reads TGTGCCAGCAGTGAAGGGGGAGCGGGGGTCGGCTCCTACGAGCAGTACGTC. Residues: CASSEGGAGVGSYEQYV.

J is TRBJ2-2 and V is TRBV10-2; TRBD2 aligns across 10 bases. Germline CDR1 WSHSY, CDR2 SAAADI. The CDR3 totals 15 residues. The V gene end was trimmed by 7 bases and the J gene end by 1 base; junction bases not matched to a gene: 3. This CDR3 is CASTLAGGNTGELFF. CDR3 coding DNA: TGCGCCAGCACATTAGCGGGGGGGAACACCGGGGAGCTGTTTTTT.

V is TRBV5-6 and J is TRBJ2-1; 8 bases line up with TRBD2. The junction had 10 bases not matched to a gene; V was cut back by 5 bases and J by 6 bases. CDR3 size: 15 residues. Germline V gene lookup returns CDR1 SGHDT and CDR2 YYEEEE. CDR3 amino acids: CASSSGVAGTNEQFF. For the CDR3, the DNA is TGTGCCAGCAGTTCCGGGGTAGCGGGGACCAATGAGCAGTTCTTC.

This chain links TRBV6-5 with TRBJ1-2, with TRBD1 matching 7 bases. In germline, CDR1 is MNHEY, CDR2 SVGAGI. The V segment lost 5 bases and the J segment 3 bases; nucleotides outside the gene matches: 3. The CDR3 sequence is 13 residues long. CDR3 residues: CASSPTGDYGYTF. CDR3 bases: TGTGCCAGCAGTCCCACAGGGGACTATGGCTACACCTTC.

CDR3 in DNA: TGTGCCAGCATCAAGGAGGGGGCCCTTAACACTGAAGCTTTCTTT. Its protein product is CASIKEGALNTEAFF. J is TRBJ1-1 and V is TRBV2; 7 bases match TRBD1. V dropped 7 bases and J dropped 2; count of bases not matched to a gene: 10. CDR1 is SNHLY and CDR2 is FYNNEI in the germline V gene. CDR3 size: 15 residues.

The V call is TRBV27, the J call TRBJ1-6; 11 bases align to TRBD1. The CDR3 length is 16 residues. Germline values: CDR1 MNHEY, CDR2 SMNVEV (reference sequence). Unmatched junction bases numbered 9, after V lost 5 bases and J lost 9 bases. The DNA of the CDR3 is TGTGCCAGCAGTGCACCGGGACAGGGGGTGAGTTCACCCCTCCACTTT. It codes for CASSAPGQGVSSPLHF.

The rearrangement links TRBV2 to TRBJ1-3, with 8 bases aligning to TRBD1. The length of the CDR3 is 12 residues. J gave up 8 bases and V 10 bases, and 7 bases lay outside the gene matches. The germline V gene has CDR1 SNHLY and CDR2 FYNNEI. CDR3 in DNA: TGTGCCATCCTGGACAGGGAAGACACCATATATTTT. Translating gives CAILDREDTIYF.

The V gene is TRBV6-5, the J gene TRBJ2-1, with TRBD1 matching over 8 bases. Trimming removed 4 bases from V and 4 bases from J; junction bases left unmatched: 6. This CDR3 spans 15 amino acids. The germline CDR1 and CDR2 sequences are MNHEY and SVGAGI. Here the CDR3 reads CASSLTGTGYNEQFF. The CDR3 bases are TGTGCCAGCAGTTTAACCGGGACAGGATACAATGAGCAGTTCTTC.

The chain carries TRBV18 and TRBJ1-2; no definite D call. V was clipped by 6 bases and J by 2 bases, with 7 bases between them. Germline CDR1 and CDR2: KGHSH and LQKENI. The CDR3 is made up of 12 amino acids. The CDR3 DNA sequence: TGTGCCAGCTCCTTAGAAAACTATGGCTACACCTTC. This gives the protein CASSLENYGYTF.

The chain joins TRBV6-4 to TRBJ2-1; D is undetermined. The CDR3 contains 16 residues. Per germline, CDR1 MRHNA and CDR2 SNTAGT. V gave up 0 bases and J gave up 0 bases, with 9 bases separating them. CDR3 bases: TGTGCCAGCAGTGACTCGATACAGAGCTCCTACAATGAGCAGTTCTTC. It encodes CASSDSIQSSYNEQFF.

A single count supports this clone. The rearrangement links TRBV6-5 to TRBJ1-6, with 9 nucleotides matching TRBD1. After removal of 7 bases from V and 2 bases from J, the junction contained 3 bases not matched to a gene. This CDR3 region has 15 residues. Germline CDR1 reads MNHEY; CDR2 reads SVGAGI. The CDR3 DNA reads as TGTGCCAGCAAGACAGGGGGACCCTATAATTCACCCCTCCACTTT. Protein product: CASKTGGPYNSPLHF.

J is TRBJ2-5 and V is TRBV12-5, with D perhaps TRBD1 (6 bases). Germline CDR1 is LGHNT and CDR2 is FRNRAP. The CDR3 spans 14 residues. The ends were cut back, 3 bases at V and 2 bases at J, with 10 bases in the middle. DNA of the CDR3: TGTGCTAGTGGTTTACTCGACAGGCAAGAGACCCAGTACTTC. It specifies CASGLLDRQETQYF.

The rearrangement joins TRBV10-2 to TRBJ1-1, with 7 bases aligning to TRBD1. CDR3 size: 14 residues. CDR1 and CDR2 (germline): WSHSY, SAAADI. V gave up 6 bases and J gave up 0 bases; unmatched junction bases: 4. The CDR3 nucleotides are TGCGCCAGCAGCAGTCAGGGGGTGAACACTGAAGCTTTCTTT. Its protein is CASSSQGVNTEAFF.

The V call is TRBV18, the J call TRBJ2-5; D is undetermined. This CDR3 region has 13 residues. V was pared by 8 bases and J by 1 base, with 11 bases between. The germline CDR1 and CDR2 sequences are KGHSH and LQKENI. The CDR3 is CASIPTGQETQYF. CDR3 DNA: TGTGCCAGCATCCCTACCGGCCAAGAGACCCAGTACTTC. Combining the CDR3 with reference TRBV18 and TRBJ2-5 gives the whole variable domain NAGVMQNPRHLVRRRGQEARLRCSPMKGHSHVYWYRQLPEEGLKFMVYLQKENIIDESGMPKERFSAEFPKEGPSILRIQQVVRGDSAAYFCASIPTGQETQYFGPGTRLLVL.